These 8 T cell receptor beta chains were sequenced from one sample in a study of T cells after yellow fever vaccination. TCRdb reprocessed the 5' RACE reads via MiXCR and lists one record per CDR3 protein. This table has about 99,000 distinct CDR3 sequences, 5.8% appearing once. This specimen was CD8+ T cells sorted from PBMCs, taken 10 days after the yellow fever booster vaccination. The receptors derive from a man younger than 30 who received the YFV17D yellow fever vaccine.

The CDR3 is CASSQVGVSDTEAFF. DNA for the CDR3: TGCGCCAGCAGCCAAGTGGGGGTCTCGGACACTGAAGCTTTCTTT. The rearrangement joins TRBV4-1 to TRBJ1-1; TRBD1 is a possible D gene (5 bases). Germline CDR1 reads MGHRA; CDR2 reads YSYEKL. Trimming shortened V by 1 base and J by 3 bases, and 12 bases separated the two germline ends. This CDR3 is built from 15 residues.

This clonotype was detected ten times or more. The chain links TRBV4-2 to TRBJ2-1; D is undetermined. The V and J ends lost 1 base and 10 bases respectively, with 14 bases between them. The CDR3 length is 14 residues. Germline V gene lookup returns CDR1 LGHNA and CDR2 YNFKEQ. DNA of the CDR3: TGTGCCAGCAGCCAAGCATTGTTGGACGCCGAGCAGTTCTTC. Residues: CASSQALLDAEQFF.

The CDR3 nucleotides are TGTGCCAGCAGTCCAAGGACGGAAACCTACGAGCAGTACTTC. This gives the protein CASSPRTETYEQYF. The chain couples TRBV6-1 to TRBJ2-7, with D uncertain. V lost 5 bases and J lost 2, with 13 bases in between. The V gene's germline CDR1 is MNHNS and CDR2 SASEGT. The CDR3 totals 14 residues.

The rearrangement links TRBV5-6 to TRBJ1-4, with D unresolved. CDR1 SGHDT and CDR2 YYEEEE come from the germline V gene. The V and J ends lost 3 bases and 6 bases respectively, with 18 bases between them. This CDR3 contains 16 residues. The CDR3 reads CASSSEREQLDEKLFF. For the CDR3, the DNA is TGTGCCAGCAGCTCGGAGAGGGAGCAACTGGATGAAAAACTGTTTTTT.

In its sample, this clonotype was seen a few times. The CDR3 DNA follows: TGCAGTGCTAGTGGGGGGGCCCGAGCGGGGACCCCGACTAGCACAGATACGCAGTATTTT. Protein product: CSASGGARAGTPTSTDTQYF. The chain uses TRBV20-1 and TRBJ2-3; a possible D gene is TRBD2 (7 bases). The CDR3 loop spans 20 amino acids. CDR1 is DFQATT, CDR2 SNEGSKA, per germline (reference sequence). V was cut by 3 bases and J by 0 bases, with 28 bases left in between.

This sequence joins TRBV15 and TRBJ2-5; 7 bases are a match to TRBD1. The trim removed 5 bases at V and 3 bases at J, leaving 12 bases unmatched. This CDR3 is built from 16 residues. Germline CDR1 is LNHNV and CDR2 is YYDKDF (reference sequence). The CDR3 region has the DNA TGTGCCACCAGCGGTTACATAGGGGACAGAAAAGAGACCCAGTACTTC. This encodes CATSGYIGDRKETQYF. The entire variable domain, with the rest obtained from reference TRBV15 and TRBJ2-5, is as follows: DAMVIQNPRYQVTQFGKPVTLSCSQTLNHNVMYWYQQKSSQAPKLLFHYYDKDFNNEADTPDNFQSRRPNTSFCFLDIRSPGLGDTAMYLCATSGYIGDRKETQYFGPGTRLLVL.

V usage is TRBV11-2 and J usage is TRBJ2-7, with D perhaps assigned TRBD1 or TRBD2 (7 bases each). The germline V and J ends were trimmed by 4 bases and 1 base, with 11 bases remaining between them. Per the germline V gene, CDR1 is SGHAT and CDR2 is FQNNGV. This CDR3 has 14 residues. CDR3 in DNA: TGTGCCAGCAGCTCAGGGGGGGGGTCCTACGAGCAGTACTTC. Encoded protein: CASSSGGGSYEQYF.

In its sample, this clonotype was seen many times. The rearrangement links TRBV7-9 to TRBJ2-3; D is uncertain. The V gene lost 4 bases and the J gene lost 6 bases, with 20 bases spanning the gap. Germline V gene sequence: CDR1 SEHNR, CDR2 FQNEAQ (reference sequence). The CDR3 has 16 amino acids. CDR3 in DNA: TGTGCCAGCAGCTCATGGCGGTCCCGAGATAACGATACGCAGTATTTT. Protein: CASSSWRSRDNDTQYF.